What follows is one T cell receptor beta chain and its context. Its target is not known. The record originates from a study of T cell responses to AZD1222 COVID-19 vaccine. General study results and limits: Only five or six AZD1222 recipients tested seropositive at baseline. Among the donors, most were white British and more were female, and clonal diversity was possibly underestimated. Spike-wide coverage was observed for vaccine-associated CD4 TCRs, with dominant responses at 160-218 and 743-854. Per reports, nearly half of all spike-specific TCRs target regions that are unmutated in variants.

Germline CDR1 SQVTM, CDR2 ANQGSEA. Between the trimmed V and J ends, which lost 5 bases and 3 bases, there was a span of 13 bases. This CDR3 spans 13 amino acids. Here immunoSEQ multiplex PCR was the method, and the copy in TCRdb shows in-frame clones only, minus some. The sample includes about 59,000 clones, 89% of them seen just once. The sample was peripheral blood, taken 28 days after the second AZD1222 dose. This chain joins TRBV29-1 and TRBJ1-2; a weak D match, TRBD1 (5 bases). This clonotype was sampled from an adult who received the AZD1222 COVID-19 vaccine. The CDR3 reads CSVLDSQDYGYTF. CDR3 in DNA: TGCAGCGTTCTTGACAGCCAAGACTATGGCTACACCTTC.